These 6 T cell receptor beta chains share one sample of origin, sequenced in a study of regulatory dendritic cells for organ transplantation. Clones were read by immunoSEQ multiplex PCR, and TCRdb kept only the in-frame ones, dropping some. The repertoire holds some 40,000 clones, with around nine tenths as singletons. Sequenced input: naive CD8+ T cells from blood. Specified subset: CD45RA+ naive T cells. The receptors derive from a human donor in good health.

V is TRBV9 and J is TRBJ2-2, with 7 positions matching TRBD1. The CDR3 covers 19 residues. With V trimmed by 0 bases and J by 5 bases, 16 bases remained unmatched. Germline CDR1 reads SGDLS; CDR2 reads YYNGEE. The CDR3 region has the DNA TGTGCCAGCAGCGTAGCCCGTGGGCCAGGGGGTGATTATACCGGGGAGCTGTTTTTT. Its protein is CASSVARGPGGDYTGELFF. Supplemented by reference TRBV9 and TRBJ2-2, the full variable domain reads DSGVTQTPKHLITATGQRVTLRCSPRSGDLSVYWYQQSLDQGLQFLIQYYNGEERAKGNILERFSAQQFPDLHSELNLSSLELGDSALYFCASSVARGPGGDYTGELFFGEGSRLTVL.

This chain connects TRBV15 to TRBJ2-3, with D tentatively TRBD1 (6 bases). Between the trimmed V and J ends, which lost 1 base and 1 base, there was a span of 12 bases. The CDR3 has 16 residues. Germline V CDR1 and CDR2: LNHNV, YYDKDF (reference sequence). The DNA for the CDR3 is TGTGCCACCAGCAGAGGAAGACAGGCGGGCACAGATACGCAGTATTTT. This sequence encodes CATSRGRQAGTDTQYF.

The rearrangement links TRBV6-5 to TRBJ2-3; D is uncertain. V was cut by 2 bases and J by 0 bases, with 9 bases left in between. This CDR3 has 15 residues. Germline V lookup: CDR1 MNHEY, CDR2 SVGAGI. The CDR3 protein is CASSYITTSTDTQYF. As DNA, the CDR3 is TGTGCCAGCAGTTACATTACAACTAGCACAGATACGCAGTATTTT.

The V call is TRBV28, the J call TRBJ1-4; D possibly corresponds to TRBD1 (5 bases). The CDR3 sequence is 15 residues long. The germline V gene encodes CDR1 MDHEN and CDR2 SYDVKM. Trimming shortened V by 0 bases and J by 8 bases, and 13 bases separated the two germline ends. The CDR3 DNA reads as TGTGCCAGCAGTTTATGGGGGCGGGCGATAGAAAAACTGTTTTTT. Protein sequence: CASSLWGRAIEKLFF.

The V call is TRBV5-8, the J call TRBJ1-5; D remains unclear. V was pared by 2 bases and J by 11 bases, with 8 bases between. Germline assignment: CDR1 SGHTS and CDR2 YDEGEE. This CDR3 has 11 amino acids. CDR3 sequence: CASSLGPAQHF. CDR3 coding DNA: TGTGCCAGCAGCTTAGGGCCGGCCCAGCATTTT.

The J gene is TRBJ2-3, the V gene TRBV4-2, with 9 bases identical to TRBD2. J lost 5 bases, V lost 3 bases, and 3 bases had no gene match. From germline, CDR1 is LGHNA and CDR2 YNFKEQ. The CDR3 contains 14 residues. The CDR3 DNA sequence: TGTGCCAGCAGCCAGAGCGGGGGGCTAGATACGCAGTATTTT. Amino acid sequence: CASSQSGGLDTQYF.